This T cell receptor beta chain was documented in a study of blood T cell repertoires in COVID-19. Study background: Acute and convalescent COVID-19 samples came from the United States, Italy and Spain.

Study processing details: The assay estimated nucleated cells by amplifying reference gene primers. TCRdb's copy holds only in-frame clones and misses some; the assay was immunoSEQ multiplex PCR. D and trimming were read from the DNA, whereas the V and J calls and clone size are those reported in that table. Of roughly 290,000 clones listed, 75% to 90% are singletons. This clone was counted a single time. V was shortened by 7 bases and J by 5 bases, with 14 bases between the two germline ends. CDR1 is SNHLY, CDR2 FYNNEI, per germline. The CDR3 covers 13 residues. Sequenced: peripheral blood. This chain uses TRBV2 with TRBJ2-5; the D gene is possibly TRBD2 (6 bases). The TCR comes from a woman aged 55-69 years with acute or convalescent COVID-19. The CDR3: CASIRGEVETQYF. CDR3 in DNA: TGTGCCAGCATCCGAGGGGAGGTTGAGACCCAGTACTTC.